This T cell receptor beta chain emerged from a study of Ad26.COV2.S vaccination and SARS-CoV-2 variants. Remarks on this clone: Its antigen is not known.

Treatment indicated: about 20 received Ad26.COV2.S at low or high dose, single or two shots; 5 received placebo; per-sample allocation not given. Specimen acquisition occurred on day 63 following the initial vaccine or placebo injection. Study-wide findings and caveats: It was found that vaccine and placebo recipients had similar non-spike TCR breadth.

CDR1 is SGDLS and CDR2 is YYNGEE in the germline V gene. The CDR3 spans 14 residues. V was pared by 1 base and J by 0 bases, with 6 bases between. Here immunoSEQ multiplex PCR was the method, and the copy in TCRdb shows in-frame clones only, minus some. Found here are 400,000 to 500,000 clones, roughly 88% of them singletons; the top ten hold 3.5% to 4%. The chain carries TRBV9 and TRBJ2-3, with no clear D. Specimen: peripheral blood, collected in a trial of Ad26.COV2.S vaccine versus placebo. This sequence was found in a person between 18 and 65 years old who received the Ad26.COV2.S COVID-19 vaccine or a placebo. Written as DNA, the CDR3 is TGTGCCAGCAGCGTATACACTAGCACAGATACGCAGTATTTT. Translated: CASSVYTSTDTQYF.